This TCR beta chain was recorded in a study of regulatory T cells in long-lasting Graves disease (dated by TCRdb to the early 2020s). Broadly, across the study: Newly diagnosed Graves' disease patients had taken antithyroid drugs for less than 3 months. The study took place in China and was registered as a clinical trial. TCR sequencing covered some 13 persistent and roughly 20 newly diagnosed Graves' disease patients, 33 samples in total. Patients with persistent Graves' disease were compared with patients with newly diagnosed Graves' disease using TCR sequencing and RNA sequencing of peripheral blood. Overall results and qualifications from the work: Preferential use of TRBV28, TRBJ1-2 and TRBJ2-5 was observed in persistent disease, whereas TRBV20-1 and TRBJ2-1 were favored in newly diagnosed disease. The authors acknowledged the small sample size as a limitation that may reduce accuracy. Sequencing and analysis were limited to the TCR beta chain. Persistent patients shared more public clonotypes among themselves (roughly 2,700) than newly diagnosed patients did (more than 950). The study examined only peripheral blood because the primary lesion, thyroid tissue, could not be accessed. Compared with newly diagnosed patients, patients with persistent Graves' disease had lower TCR Shannon entropy and fewer highly expanded clones, which suggests clonal expansion.

In the paper's terms, the time point label means: newly diagnosed GD, antithyroid drugs for less than 3 months. RNA was extracted from PBMCs in TRIzol for both TCR sequencing and RNA sequencing. Graves' disease was diagnosed according to American Thyroid Association guidelines. Recruitment of patients was carried out at an endocrinology department in Xi'an, China. Each patient gave around 9 milliliters of peripheral blood, collected in an EDTA anticoagulant tube. Ficoll Paque Plus density gradient separation was used to isolate PBMCs, and no further T cell sorting was performed. An Agilent 2100 Bioanalyzer and agarose gel were used to assess RNA quality, and a NanoDrop 2000 was used to measure RNA concentration. This clonotype was seen ten or more times. This clone's antigen is unknown. Within one base of it there is no much larger clone, and no base qualities were kept. The CDR3, cysteine through phenylalanine, is 15 amino acids long. Only the CDR3 DNA is retained, 45 bases long and in frame from the first base. Between the V and J ends, shortened by 1 base and 2 bases respectively, the junction contains 9 bases. According to the germline V gene, CDR1 reads MGHRA and CDR2 reads YSYEKL.

The library relied on multiplex PCR. Sequencing instrument: Illumina HiSeq 4000. CDR3 regions were amplified by Arm-PCR with iRepertoire HTBI primers to construct TCR beta libraries. PCR products were gel purified before sequencing. The authors' analysis ran thus. A total of 60 to 80 TRBV and 14 TRBJ segments were identified across samples and were used for gene usage analysis of CDR3 amino acid clonotypes. COPE and FqMerger were used to merge the filtered high-quality paired reads into contigs. BLAST was used to align contigs to IMGT TRBV, TRBD and TRBJ reference genes, and CDR3 was defined according to IMGT. Highly expanded clones were defined as clonotypes with a frequency above 0.1%. Shannon entropy was used to measure repertoire diversity, and the Gini coefficient was used to measure V-J evenness. A clonotype found in more than one individual was treated as public. The public reads were quality trimmed at Q25 with fastp and then assembled into clones with MiXCR by TCRdb, keeping productive beta chains. Each record represents a unique CDR3 protein, reported with the most common genes and DNA among its rows. TCRdb, rather than the study authors, made the V and J calls. The sample includes 300,000 to 450,000 distinct CDR3 sequences, with about a sixth observed a single time. The top ten clones comprise approximately 22% of the sample.

This receptor was taken from a female donor with Graves disease. The sequencing used peripheral blood mononuclear cells (PBMCs), collected at new diagnosis, from a patient treated with antithyroid drugs. The chain couples TRBV4-1 to TRBJ1-5; possibly the D gene is TRBD1, per 6 matching bases. The encoded CDR3 is CASSQVGGRNQPQHF. The base sequence is TGCGCCAGCAGCCAAGTGGGGGGCCGCAATCAGCCCCAGCATTTT.